This T cell receptor beta chain was captured in a study of early T cells in non-severe SARS-CoV-2 infection. Notes on the study in general: Anti-spike CD8 specificities were favored by VDJdb matching, whose results missed private and CD4 specificities.

CDR3 size: 15 residues. From germline, CDR1 is SGHDT and CDR2 YYEEEE. With 3 bases clipped from V and 4 bases from J, the junction kept 10 bases outside the gene matches. A single record per CDR3 protein comes from TCRdb applying MiXCR to the 5' RACE reads. The sample records fewer than 55,000 distinct CDR3 sequences, around 10% being singletons. This clonotype has a handful of counts. Its antigen is undetermined. The source material was whole blood. The source of this sequence is an adult who was a healthcare worker with PCR-confirmed SARS-CoV-2 infection or an uninfected control (not recorded which). The chain couples TRBV5-6 to TRBJ2-7, with TRBD1 matching 7 bases. The CDR3 DNA is TGTGCCAGCAGCTCGGAGACAGGGAGATATTACGAGCAGTACTTC. Protein: CASSSETGRYYEQYF.